Listed below are T cell receptor beta chains from one sample, sequenced in a study of cytomegalovirus exposure and HLA in healthy donors. Clones were read by immunoSEQ multiplex PCR, and TCRdb kept only the in-frame ones, dropping some. The table lists roughly 350,000 clones, 75% to 90% of them singletons. The sequencing sample was made of PBMCs. These receptors all come from a woman younger than 35 in good health and CMV-seronegative. CDR3s include the opening cysteine and the closing phenylalanine or tryptophan. Fields, in order: clone size, V gene, D gene, J gene, CDR3 protein, CDR3 DNA. D genes are given only for firm matches. Clone size is stated in some rows and not others, as once, few, many or a class when expanded.

clone size: NA
V gene: TRBV2
D gene: TRBD2
J gene: TRBJ2-2
CDR3 protein: CASKVGGRVGELFF
CDR3 DNA: TGTGCCAGCAAGGTTGGCGGGAGGGTCGGGGAGCTGTTTTTT

clone size: NA
V gene: TRBV6-6
D gene: NA
J gene: TRBJ2-7
CDR3 protein: CASTQGYEQYF
CDR3 DNA: TGTGCCAGCACCCAGGGCTACGAGCAGTACTTC

clone size: NA
V gene: TRBV6-5
D gene: TRBD1
J gene: TRBJ2-7
CDR3 protein: CASSYSRTGGDEQYF
CDR3 DNA: TGTGCCAGCAGTTACTCCAGGACAGGGGGCGACGAGCAGTACTTC

clone size: NA
V gene: TRBV6-5
D gene: TRBD1
J gene: TRBJ1-3
CDR3 protein: CASSLYRGKADTIYF
CDR3 DNA: TGTGCCAGCAGCCTCTACAGGGGAAAGGCGGACACCATATATTTT

clone size: NA
V gene: TRBV15
D gene: TRBD1
J gene: TRBJ1-2
CDR3 protein: CATSRDRTGGGYTF
CDR3 DNA: TGTGCCACCAGCAGAGACCGGACAGGTGGGGGCTACACCTTC

clone size: NA
V gene: TRBV4-2
D gene: TRBD2
J gene: TRBJ2-3
CDR3 protein: CASSPQTSGSGDTQYF
CDR3 DNA: TGTGCCAGCAGCCCGCAGACTAGCGGGAGCGGAGATACGCAGTATTTT

clone size: NA
V gene: TRBV11-2
D gene: TRBD2
J gene: TRBJ2-1
CDR3 protein: CASSLGGRAGAYNEQFF
CDR3 DNA: TGTGCCAGCAGCTTAGGGGGTAGAGCGGGGGCCTACAATGAGCAGTTCTTC

clone size: NA
V gene: TRBV6-6
D gene: TRBD1
J gene: TRBJ1-4
CDR3 protein: CASSYGQGFANEKLFF
CDR3 DNA: TGTGCCAGCAGTTACGGACAGGGGTTCGCTAATGAAAAACTGTTTTTT

clone size: NA
V gene: TRBV5-1
D gene: NA
J gene: TRBJ1-2
CDR3 protein: CASSLATGSNYGYTF
CDR3 DNA: TGCGCCAGCAGCTTGGCCACAGGATCTAACTATGGCTACACCTTC

clone size: NA
V gene: TRBV18
D gene: TRBD2
J gene: TRBJ2-3
CDR3 protein: CASSPRASGISTDTQYF
CDR3 DNA: TGTGCCAGCTCACCACGTGCTAGCGGGATTAGCACAGATACGCAGTATTTT

clone size: NA
V gene: TRBV9
D gene: TRBD2
J gene: TRBJ2-7
CDR3 protein: CASSVWREGREQYF
CDR3 DNA: TGTGCCAGCAGCGTTTGGCGGGAGGGTCGCGAGCAGTACTTC

clone size: NA
V gene: TRBV9
D gene: NA
J gene: TRBJ2-1
CDR3 protein: CASSRRGGELAGNEQFF
CDR3 DNA: TGTGCCAGCAGCCGTAGAGGAGGGGAGTTGGCAGGCAATGAGCAGTTCTTC

clone size: NA
V gene: TRBV5-1
D gene: TRBD2
J gene: TRBJ2-3
CDR3 protein: CASSWETSGSVGATDTQYF
CDR3 DNA: TGCGCCAGCAGCTGGGAAACTAGCGGGAGTGTTGGTGCGACAGATACGCAGTATTTT

clone size: NA
V gene: TRBV4-1
D gene: NA
J gene: TRBJ2-1
CDR3 protein: CASSQDSQGMNEQFF
CDR3 DNA: TGCGCCAGCAGCCAAGATAGCCAGGGGATGAATGAGCAGTTCTTC

clone size: once
V gene: TRBV7-2
D gene: NA
J gene: TRBJ2-7
CDR3 protein: CASSLMSGISHEQYF
CDR3 DNA: TGTGCCAGCAGCTTGATGAGCGGAATTTCCCACGAGCAGTACTTC

clone size: NA
V gene: TRBV19
D gene: NA
J gene: TRBJ1-2
CDR3 protein: CASSRGVVAGNGYTF
CDR3 DNA: TGTGCCAGTAGTAGGGGCGTGGTGGCGGGGAATGGCTACACCTTC

clone size: NA
V gene: TRBV19
D gene: NA
J gene: TRBJ2-7
CDR3 protein: CASSIERDTAYEQYF
CDR3 DNA: TGTGCCAGTAGTATAGAACGGGACACGGCCTACGAGCAGTACTTC

clone size: NA
V gene: TRBV7-8
D gene: TRBD1
J gene: TRBJ1-1
CDR3 protein: CASSLARDRGQGMNTEAFF
CDR3 DNA: TGTGCCAGCAGCTTAGCGAGGGACAGGGGGCAGGGAATGAACACTGAAGCTTTCTTT

clone size: NA
V gene: TRBV6-5
D gene: NA
J gene: TRBJ1-2
CDR3 protein: CASSYSYETGSYGYTF
CDR3 DNA: TGTGCCAGCAGTTACTCGTACGAAACAGGGAGTTATGGCTACACCTTC

clone size: NA
V gene: TRBV5-5
D gene: NA
J gene: TRBJ1-1
CDR3 protein: CASSRWQETLNTEAFF
CDR3 DNA: TGTGCCAGCAGCCGATGGCAGGAAACCTTGAACACTGAAGCTTTCTTT

clone size: NA
V gene: TRBV9
D gene: NA
J gene: TRBJ1-5
CDR3 protein: CASSAGDNQPQHF
CDR3 DNA: TGTGCCAGCAGCGCGGGGGACAATCAGCCCCAGCATTTT

clone size: NA
V gene: TRBV6-1
D gene: NA
J gene: TRBJ1-5
CDR3 protein: CASSESDSYQPQHF
CDR3 DNA: TGTGCCAGCAGTGAATCGGACAGCTATCAGCCCCAGCATTTT

clone size: few
V gene: TRBV11-2
D gene: TRBD1
J gene: TRBJ1-2
CDR3 protein: CASSSGQPNYGYTF
CDR3 DNA: TGTGCCAGCAGCTCGGGACAGCCTAACTATGGCTACACCTTC

clone size: NA
V gene: TRBV5-1
D gene: TRBD2
J gene: TRBJ2-1
CDR3 protein: CASSPRTSGNEQFF
CDR3 DNA: TGCGCCAGCAGCCCTCGGACTAGCGGGAATGAGCAGTTCTTC

clone size: NA
V gene: TRBV7-9
D gene: NA
J gene: TRBJ2-7
CDR3 protein: CASSSSGERVSEQYF
CDR3 DNA: TGTGCCAGCAGCTCGTCGGGAGAACGGGTATCCGAGCAGTACTTC

clone size: NA
V gene: TRBV29-1
D gene: TRBD1
J gene: TRBJ2-3
CDR3 protein: CSVPTGPEPDTQYF
CDR3 DNA: TGCAGCGTTCCGACAGGGCCCGAACCAGATACGCAGTATTTT

clone size: NA
V gene: TRBV7-3
D gene: TRBD2
J gene: TRBJ2-5
CDR3 protein: CASSLMGTNQETQYF
CDR3 DNA: TGTGCCAGCAGCTTAATGGGGACTAACCAAGAGACCCAGTACTTC

clone size: once
V gene: TRBV9
D gene: NA
J gene: TRBJ1-1
CDR3 protein: CASSGQVNTEAFF
CDR3 DNA: TGTGCCAGCAGCGGACAGGTGAACACTGAAGCTTTCTTT

clone size: NA
V gene: TRBV19
D gene: NA
J gene: TRBJ1-5
CDR3 protein: CARLELPSGQPQHF
CDR3 DNA: TGTGCCAGACTAGAGCTGCCTAGTGGTCAGCCCCAGCATTTT

clone size: NA
V gene: TRBV11-3
D gene: NA
J gene: TRBJ2-7
CDR3 protein: CASSLASVSGEQYF
CDR3 DNA: TGTGCCAGCAGCTTAGCGTCAGTAAGCGGCGAGCAGTACTTC

clone size: NA
V gene: TRBV6-5
D gene: TRBD1
J gene: TRBJ1-5
CDR3 protein: CASSKDRGANQPQHF
CDR3 DNA: TGTGCCAGCAGTAAGGACAGGGGTGCAAATCAGCCCCAGCATTTT

clone size: NA
V gene: TRBV11-3
D gene: NA
J gene: TRBJ2-2
CDR3 protein: CASSPWWQGYTGELFF
CDR3 DNA: TGTGCCAGCAGTCCCTGGTGGCAGGGGTACACCGGGGAGCTGTTTTTT

clone size: NA
V gene: TRBV5-1
D gene: NA
J gene: TRBJ2-1
CDR3 protein: CASSPDIASYNEQFF
CDR3 DNA: TGCGCCAGCAGCCCCGACATCGCCTCCTACAATGAGCAGTTCTTC

clone size: NA
V gene: TRBV10-3
D gene: NA
J gene: TRBJ2-7
CDR3 protein: CAISVSGFYEQYF
CDR3 DNA: TGTGCCATCAGTGTTTCAGGGTTTTACGAGCAGTACTTC

clone size: NA
V gene: TRBV7-8
D gene: NA
J gene: TRBJ2-3
CDR3 protein: CASSLGEDTQYF
CDR3 DNA: TGTGCCAGCAGTTTGGGCGAGGATACGCAGTATTTT

clone size: NA
V gene: TRBV2
D gene: TRBD2
J gene: TRBJ2-3
CDR3 protein: CASSEAGGLAGEADTQYF
CDR3 DNA: TGTGCCAGCAGTGAAGCGGGGGGTTTAGCGGGAGAGGCAGATACGCAGTATTTT

clone size: NA
V gene: TRBV13
D gene: TRBD1
J gene: TRBJ2-7
CDR3 protein: CASSQGVAAYEQYF
CDR3 DNA: TGTGCCAGCAGCCAGGGGGTGGCCGCCTACGAGCAGTACTTC

clone size: NA
V gene: TRBV29-1
D gene: NA
J gene: TRBJ1-1
CDR3 protein: CSGWRGTDTEAFF
CDR3 DNA: TGCAGCGGATGGAGGGGCACCGACACTGAAGCTTTCTTT

clone size: NA
V gene: TRBV6-5
D gene: NA
J gene: TRBJ1-1
CDR3 protein: CASSYRTGKGFTEAFF
CDR3 DNA: TGTGCCAGCAGTTACCGAACAGGGAAGGGGTTCACTGAAGCTTTCTTT

clone size: few
V gene: TRBV5-1
D gene: NA
J gene: TRBJ2-3
CDR3 protein: CASSLKGLFTDTQYF
CDR3 DNA: TGCGCCAGCAGCTTAAAAGGACTATTCACAGATACGCAGTATTTT

clone size: NA
V gene: TRBV25-1
D gene: TRBD2
J gene: TRBJ2-3
CDR3 protein: CASSARLALGDTQYF
CDR3 DNA: TGTGCCAGCAGTGCCCGACTAGCGTTGGGGGATACGCAGTATTTT

clone size: few
V gene: TRBV2
D gene: NA
J gene: TRBJ1-5
CDR3 protein: CASSEGNNQPQHF
CDR3 DNA: TGTGCCAGCAGTGAGGGCAACAATCAGCCCCAGCATTTT

clone size: NA
V gene: TRBV4-1
D gene: NA
J gene: TRBJ1-1
CDR3 protein: CASRHGAVNTEAFF
CDR3 DNA: TGCGCCAGCAGACATGGGGCAGTGAACACTGAAGCTTTCTTT

clone size: NA
V gene: TRBV7-8
D gene: NA
J gene: TRBJ2-7
CDR3 protein: CASSLGPAVTYEQYF
CDR3 DNA: TGTGCCAGCAGCTTAGGTCCAGCGGTTACCTACGAGCAGTACTTC

clone size: NA
V gene: TRBV13
D gene: NA
J gene: TRBJ2-7
CDR3 protein: CASRAGTYEQYF
CDR3 DNA: TGTGCCAGCAGGGCAGGGACCTACGAGCAGTACTTC

clone size: many
V gene: TRBV7-2
D gene: NA
J gene: TRBJ1-1
CDR3 protein: CASSLARWTEAFF
CDR3 DNA: TGTGCCAGCAGCTTAGCGCGTTGGACTGAAGCTTTCTTT

clone size: NA
V gene: TRBV6-6
D gene: TRBD2
J gene: TRBJ2-2
CDR3 protein: CASSKAGAVGELFF
CDR3 DNA: TGTGCCAGCAGTAAAGCGGGAGCGGTCGGGGAGCTGTTTTTT

clone size: NA
V gene: TRBV7-2
D gene: TRBD1
J gene: TRBJ2-7
CDR3 protein: CASSLDRVEQYF
CDR3 DNA: TGTGCCAGCAGCTTGGACAGGGTCGAGCAGTACTTC

clone size: NA
V gene: TRBV7-6
D gene: NA
J gene: TRBJ2-7
CDR3 protein: CASSLLEPEQYF
CDR3 DNA: TGTGCCAGCAGCTTACTAGAGCCCGAGCAGTACTTC

clone size: NA
V gene: TRBV4-2
D gene: NA
J gene: TRBJ2-3
CDR3 protein: CASSPIQSQGILADTQYF
CDR3 DNA: TGTGCCAGCAGCCCGATTCAATCTCAGGGGATACTCGCAGATACGCAGTATTTT

clone size: few
V gene: TRBV2
D gene: TRBD1
J gene: TRBJ2-7
CDR3 protein: CASTRWPGGDNSYEQYF
CDR3 DNA: TGTGCCAGCACTAGATGGCCAGGGGGCGATAACTCCTACGAGCAGTACTTC

clone size: NA
V gene: TRBV9
D gene: NA
J gene: TRBJ1-3
CDR3 protein: CASSVRVEAGNTIYF
CDR3 DNA: TGTGCCAGCAGCGTCAGGGTAGAGGCTGGAAACACCATATATTTT